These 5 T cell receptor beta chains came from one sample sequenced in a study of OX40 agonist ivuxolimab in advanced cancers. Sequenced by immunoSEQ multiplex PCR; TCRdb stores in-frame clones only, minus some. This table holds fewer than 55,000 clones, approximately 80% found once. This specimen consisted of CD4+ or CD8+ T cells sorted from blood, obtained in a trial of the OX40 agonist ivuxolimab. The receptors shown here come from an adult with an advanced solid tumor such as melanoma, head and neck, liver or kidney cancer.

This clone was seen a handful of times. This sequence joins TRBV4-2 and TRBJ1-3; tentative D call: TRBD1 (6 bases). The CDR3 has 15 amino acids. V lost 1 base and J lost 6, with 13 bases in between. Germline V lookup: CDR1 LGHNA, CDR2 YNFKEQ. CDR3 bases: TGTGCCAGCAGCCAAGGGGGGCAGGGAGCAAACACCATATATTTT. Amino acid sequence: CASSQGGQGANTIYF.

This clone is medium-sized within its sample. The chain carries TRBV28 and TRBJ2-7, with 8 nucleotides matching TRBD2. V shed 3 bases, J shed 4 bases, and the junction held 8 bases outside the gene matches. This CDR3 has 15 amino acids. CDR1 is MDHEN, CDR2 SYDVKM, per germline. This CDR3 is CASSLMAGGLYEQYF. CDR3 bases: TGTGCCAGCAGTTTGATGGCGGGAGGTCTATACGAGCAGTACTTC. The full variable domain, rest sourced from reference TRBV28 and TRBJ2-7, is DVKVTQSSRYLVKRTGEKVFLECVQDMDHENMFWYRQDPGLGLRLIYFSYDVKMKEKGDIPEGYSVSREKKERFSLILESASTNQTSMYLCASSLMAGGLYEQYFGPGTRLTVT.

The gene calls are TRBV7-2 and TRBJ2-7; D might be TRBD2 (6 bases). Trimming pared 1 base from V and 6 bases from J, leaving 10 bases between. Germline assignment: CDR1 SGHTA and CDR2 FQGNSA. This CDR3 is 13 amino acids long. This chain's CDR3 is CASSLGMGGEQYF. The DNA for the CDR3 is TGTGCCAGCAGCTTAGGGATGGGGGGCGAGCAGTACTTC.

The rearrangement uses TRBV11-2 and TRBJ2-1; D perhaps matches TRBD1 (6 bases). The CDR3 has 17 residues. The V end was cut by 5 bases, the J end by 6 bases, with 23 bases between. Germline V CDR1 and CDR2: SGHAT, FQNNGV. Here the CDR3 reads CASSPTPHNRDTNEQFF. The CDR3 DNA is TGTGCCAGCAGCCCTACACCCCACAACCGGGACACCAATGAGCAGTTCTTC.

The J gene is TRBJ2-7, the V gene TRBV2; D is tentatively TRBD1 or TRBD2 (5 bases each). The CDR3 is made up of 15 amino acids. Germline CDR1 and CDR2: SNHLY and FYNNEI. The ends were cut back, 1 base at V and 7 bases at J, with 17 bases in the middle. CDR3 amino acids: CASSEERGEWGEQYV. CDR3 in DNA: TGTGCCAGCAGTGAAGAACGGGGAGAATGGGGGGAGCAGTACGTC.